Listed below are T cell receptor beta chains from one sample, sequenced in a study of response to subunit inactivated influenza vaccine. TCRdb fed the RT-PCR reads into MiXCR, producing one record per CDR3 protein. The sample has about 650,000 distinct CDR3 sequences; around 15% are singletons. The sequences come from PBMCs from blood, collected 14 to 15 days before vaccination. The receptors were gathered from a man in his forties or fifties who received an inactivated influenza vaccine. Both conserved end residues are part of each CDR3. D genes are given only for firm matches. The listing skips clone size in some rows; elsewhere it reads once, few, many or a size class.

d_gene,abundance,v_gene,j_gene,CDR3nt,CDR3aa
TRBD2,few,TRBV6-2/TRBV6-3,TRBJ2-5,TGTGCCAGCAGAGCGGGGGTAGGGGAGACCCAGTACTTC,CASRAGVGETQYF
NA,NA,TRBV5-1,TRBJ2-7,TGCGCCAGCAGCTTGGAAGGCCTCTCCTACGAGCAGTACTTC,CASSLEGLSYEQYF
NA,few,TRBV3-1,TRBJ2-7,TGTGCCAGCAGCCTGGGCCCCCAATGGGGTCCCTACGAGCAGTACTTC,CASSLGPQWGPYEQYF
TRBD2,NA,TRBV11-2,TRBJ2-3,TGTGCCAGCAGCTTCAGTCTAGCGGGGGCCTTGAGCACAGATACGCAGTATTTT,CASSFSLAGALSTDTQYF
NA,few,TRBV13,TRBJ2-1,TGTGCCAGCAGACACGGGCTGAGCTCCTACAATGAGCAGTTCTTC,CASRHGLSSYNEQFF
NA,few,TRBV27,TRBJ1-2,TGTGCCAGCAGTTTGAACGGAGCGTATGGCTACACCTTC,CASSLNGAYGYTF
TRBD2,NA,TRBV27,TRBJ2-1,TGTGCCAGCAGTTTAAATAGACTAGCGGGAGGGCTATACAATGAGCAGTTCTTC,CASSLNRLAGGLYNEQFF
NA,NA,TRBV27,TRBJ1-3,TGTGCCAGCAGTTCACGCCTGACCTCTGGAAACACCATATATTTT,CASSSRLTSGNTIYF
TRBD1,many,TRBV5-1,TRBJ2-7,TGCGCCAGCAGCCCCCGGACAGGCCCCTACGAGCAGTACTTC,CASSPRTGPYEQYF
TRBD2,many,TRBV27,TRBJ2-1,TGTGCCAGCAGTTTATGGTTAGCGGGAGGTAATGAGCAGTTCTTC,CASSLWLAGGNEQFF
TRBD1,many,TRBV10-3,TRBJ1-2,TGTGCCATCACGGCAGGGGGCATGAGTTATGGCTACACCTTC,CAITAGGMSYGYTF
NA,NA,TRBV5-1,TRBJ2-1,TGCGCCAGCAGCTCGGACACATACAATGAGCAGTTCTTC,CASSSDTYNEQFF
NA,NA,TRBV7-3,TRBJ2-2,TGTGCCAGCAGCTTAGGCTTGGGCGGGGAGCTGTTTTTT,CASSLGLGGELFF
TRBD2,few,TRBV7-8,TRBJ2-3,TGTGCCAGCAGCTTAGGGGGACTAGCGGGAGGAACAGATACGCAGTATTTT,CASSLGGLAGGTDTQYF
TRBD2,NA,TRBV6-2/TRBV6-3,TRBJ2-3,TGTGCCACGACCGGACTAGCGGCCACAGATACGCAGTATTTT,CATTGLAATDTQYF
TRBD2,NA,TRBV7-2,TRBJ2-7,TGTGCCAGCAGCCCCCGCAGCGGGGATTACGAGCAGTACTTC,CASSPRSGDYEQYF
TRBD1,few,TRBV7-2,TRBJ2-2,TGTGCCAGCAGCTTATTTGCCCCGGGACAGGGTTCCGGGGAGCTGTTTTTT,CASSLFAPGQGSGELFF
NA,NA,TRBV6-1,TRBJ1-6,TGTGCCAGCAGGGCAGGGGCTGACAGTGATTCACCCCTCCACTTT,CASRAGADSDSPLHF
TRBD1,once,TRBV6-1,TRBJ1-6,TGTGCCAGCAGAGGACAGGGGGTAATTAATTCACCCCTCCACTTT,CASRGQGVINSPLHF
NA,NA,TRBV20-1,TRBJ1-1,TGCAGTGCTCCCGGACTATCCGAAGCTTTCTTT,CSAPGLSEAFF
TRBD1,NA,TRBV9,TRBJ1-2,TGTGCCAGCAGCTCAAGGGACAGCCTCTCCTTCTATGGCTACACCTTC,CASSSRDSLSFYGYTF
NA,few,TRBV6-2/TRBV6-3,TRBJ2-1,TGTGCCAGCAGTTGGCAGCAGGGTGAGCAGTTCTTC,CASSWQQGEQFF
NA,few,TRBV5-1,TRBJ2-2,TGCGCCAGCAGCGTAAGCTCTAGTTCCGGGGAGCTGTTTTTT,CASSVSSSSGELFF
NA,NA,TRBV7-2,TRBJ1-4,TGTGCCAGCAGCCAAGTTGGGGAGAAACTGTTTTTT,CASSQVGEKLFF
NA,NA,TRBV29-1,TRBJ1-2,TGCAGCGTTGAAGAGGGCGGGAACTATGGCTACACCTTC,CSVEEGGNYGYTF
NA,few,TRBV6-5,TRBJ2-7,TGTGCCAGCAGTTACGGGGACTTAACCTACGAGCAGTACTTC,CASSYGDLTYEQYF
TRBD2,few,TRBV4-3,TRBJ2-1,TGCGCCAGCAGCCAAGATACGGCGCGGGGGGCCTACAATGAGCAGTTCTTC,CASSQDTARGAYNEQFF
NA,many,TRBV6-1,TRBJ1-1,TGTGCCACCCAGGGGTCGCAGAACACTGAAGCTTTCTTT,CATQGSQNTEAFF
TRBD2,few,TRBV29-1,TRBJ2-7,TGCAGCGTACCTGGCGGGAGCTCCTACGAGCAGTACTTC,CSVPGGSSYEQYF
NA,few,TRBV7-2,TRBJ2-3,TGTGCCAGCAGCTCTATAGCTACCGGATCGCAGTATTTT,CASSSIATGSQYF
TRBD1,NA,TRBV5-5,TRBJ2-7,TGTGCCAGCAACAGGGGTCCCTTCTACGAGCAGTACTTC,CASNRGPFYEQYF
TRBD1,few,TRBV5-1,TRBJ1-4,TGCGCCAGCAGCTCGACAGGGCGGCGAGATGAAAAACTGTTTTTT,CASSSTGRRDEKLFF
TRBD1,many,TRBV28,TRBJ2-2,TGTGCCAGCAGCTCTATGGACAGGGAGGACACCGGGGAGCTGTTTTTT,CASSSMDREDTGELFF
TRBD1,many,TRBV12-3/TRBV12-4,TRBJ2-5,TGTGCCAGCACCTCCGGGACAGAAGAGACCCAGTACTTC,CASTSGTEETQYF
NA,NA,TRBV6-1,TRBJ1-3,TGTGCCAGCAGTGATCTCTCTGGAAACACCATATATTTT,CASSDLSGNTIYF
NA,many,TRBV4-1,TRBJ1-2,TGCGCCAGCAGCCGGGGGGACACTGACTATGGCTACACCTTC,CASSRGDTDYGYTF
NA,many,TRBV12-3/TRBV12-4,TRBJ2-5,TGTGCCAGCAGTTTGGGGACTCCAGAGACCCAGTACTTC,CASSLGTPETQYF
TRBD1,many,TRBV28,TRBJ1-2,TGTGCCACGGGACAGGGATATAATAACTATGGCTACACCTTC,CATGQGYNNYGYTF
NA,NA,TRBV6-5,TRBJ2-5,TGTGCCAGCAGTTACCTTCCGCCTCGAGACGGTGGCCAAGAGACCCAGTACTTC,CASSYLPPRDGGQETQYF
NA,few,TRBV12-3/TRBV12-4,TRBJ2-1,TGTGCCAGCAGTTTCTTAGTAAATGAGCAGTTCTTC,CASSFLVNEQFF
NA,NA,TRBV7-2,TRBJ1-2,TGTGCCAGCAGCTTTCAGAGAGACCCTAACTATGGCTACACCTTC,CASSFQRDPNYGYTF
TRBD1,many,TRBV12-3/TRBV12-4,TRBJ1-1,TGTGCCAGCAGTTGGGGACAGAGGGGCACTGAAGCTTTCTTT,CASSWGQRGTEAFF
NA,few,TRBV20-1,TRBJ1-2,TGCAGTGCTAGAAGGGGGGGTGTAGACGGCTACACCTTC,CSARRGGVDGYTF
NA,many,TRBV15,TRBJ2-7,TGTGCCACCAGCAGAGGATTCGGCGAGCAGTACTTC,CATSRGFGEQYF
NA,few,TRBV4-1,TRBJ2-3,TGCGCCAGCAGCCAAGACTTCAAAGATACGCAGTATTTT,CASSQDFKDTQYF
NA,few,TRBV6-5,TRBJ1-2,TGTGCCAGCAGTTACCGACCAGGAGGATCTTTCAACTATGGCTACACCTTC,CASSYRPGGSFNYGYTF
NA,few,TRBV6-2/TRBV6-3,TRBJ2-7,TGTGCCAGCAGTTTTACAGGGTTCGACGAGCAGTACTTC,CASSFTGFDEQYF
TRBD2,NA,TRBV4-2,TRBJ2-1,TGTGCCAGCAGCAGCCCGGGAGACAGCGGGAGGGCCGTCCGCAATGAGCAGTTCTTC,CASSSPGDSGRAVRNEQFF